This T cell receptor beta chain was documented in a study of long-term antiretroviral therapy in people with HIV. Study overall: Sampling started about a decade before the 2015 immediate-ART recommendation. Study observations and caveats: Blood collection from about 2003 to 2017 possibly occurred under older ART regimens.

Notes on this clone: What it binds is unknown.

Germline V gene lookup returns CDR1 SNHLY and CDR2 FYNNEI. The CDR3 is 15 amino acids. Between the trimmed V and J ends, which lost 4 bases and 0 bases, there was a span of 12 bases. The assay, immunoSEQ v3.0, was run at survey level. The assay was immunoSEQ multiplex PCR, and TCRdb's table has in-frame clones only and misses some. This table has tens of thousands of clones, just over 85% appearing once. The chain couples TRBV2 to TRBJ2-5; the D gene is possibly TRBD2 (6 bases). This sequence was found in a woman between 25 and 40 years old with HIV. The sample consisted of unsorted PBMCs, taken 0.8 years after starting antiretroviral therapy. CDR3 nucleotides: TGTGCCAGCAGTGGAGAGGCGGGGTACCAAGAGACCCAGTACTTC. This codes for CASSGEAGYQETQYF.